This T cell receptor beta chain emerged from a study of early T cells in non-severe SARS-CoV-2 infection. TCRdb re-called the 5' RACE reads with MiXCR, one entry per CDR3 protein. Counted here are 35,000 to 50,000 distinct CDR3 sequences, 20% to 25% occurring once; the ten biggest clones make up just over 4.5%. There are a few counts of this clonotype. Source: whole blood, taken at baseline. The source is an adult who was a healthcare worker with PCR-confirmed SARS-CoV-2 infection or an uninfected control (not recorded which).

CDR3 loop: CASPQDSPSGNTIYF. For the CDR3, the DNA is TGTGCCAGCCCCCAGGACAGCCCCTCTGGAAACACCATATATTTT. The chain combines TRBV12-3 or TRBV12-4 with TRBJ1-3; D is perhaps TRBD1 (6 bases). Between the trimmed V and J ends, which lost 8 bases and 0 bases, there was a span of 14 bases. This CDR3 contains 15 residues.